This TCR beta chain originates from a study of blood T cell repertoires in COVID-19. The junction had 7 bases not matched to a gene; V was cut back by 4 bases and J by 1 base. Germline V gene data show CDR1 as SGHTA and CDR2 as FQGNSA. The CDR3 extends over 15 amino acids. TCRdb's table, derived via immunoSEQ multiplex PCR, lists solely in-frame clones and lacks some. The sample contains about 360,000 clones, roughly 86% of which appear only once. J is TRBJ2-7 and V is TRBV7-2, with 7 positions matching TRBD1. The clonotype originates from a woman aged 40 to 50 with acute COVID-19. Sequences were obtained from PBMCs or T cells enriched from blood (not recorded which). The CDR3 DNA reads TGTGCCAGCAGCTACACCGGGACAGAGTCCTACGAGCAGTACTTC. Protein product: CASSYTGTESYEQYF. Filled out from reference TRBV7-2 and TRBJ2-7, the complete variable domain reads GAGVSQSPSNKVTEKGKDVELRCDPISGHTALYWYRQSLGQGLEFLIYFQGNSAPDKSGLPSDRFSAERTGGSVSTLTIQRTQQEDSAVYLCASSYTGTESYEQYFGPGTRLTVT.